The following is a TCR beta chain sequence with its context. Antigen specificity is unknown. This specimen comes from a study of monozygotic twins with inflammatory bowel disease. Whole-study results and caveats: Concordant and discordant twins showed no difference in repertoire similarity, possibly from limited power.

Each TCR library consumed approximately 3.5 ug of total RNA. Added by template switching were UMIs that each held a 6-nucleotide sample barcode. Reanalyzing the 5' RACE reads, TCRdb keeps one entry per CDR3 protein, without DNA. Here the sample table reports 150,000 to 200,000 distinct CDR3 sequences. The sequence was obtained from a human donor with ulcerative colitis or Crohn's disease, or a healthy co-twin of an affected twin (not recorded which). Sequencing input: blood.

CDR3 sequence reads: CASSPGQVEQYF. The chain combines TRBV18 with TRBJ2-7; TCRdb indicates TRBD1, and absent DNA this call remains unverified. This CDR3 spans 12 amino acids. Germline CDR1 KGHSH, CDR2 LQKENI.